This T cell receptor beta chain was recovered during a study of Ad26.COV2.S vaccination and SARS-CoV-2 variants. Study information: Donor joined the COV1001 Ad26.COV2.S trial arm. Study results and caveats: Placebo recipients and vaccine recipients were similar in non-spike TCR breadth.

Treatment indicated: roughly 18 received Ad26.COV2.S at low or high dose, single or two shots; several received placebo; per-sample allocation not given. Sampling was performed 63 days after the first vaccine or placebo injection. Produced via immunoSEQ multiplex PCR; TCRdb's table is partial and in-frame only. The sample has about 250,000 clones, roughly 86% seen once. Comments on this clone: Antigen unknown.

The sequence was obtained from a person between 18 and 65 years old who received the Ad26.COV2.S COVID-19 vaccine or a placebo. Sequences were derived from peripheral blood, sampled in a trial of Ad26.COV2.S vaccine versus placebo.

The CDR3, as DNA: TGCGCCAGCAGCTTAAGCGATAATTCACCCCTCCACTTT. This translates into CASSLSDNSPLHF. The chain couples TRBV5-1 to TRBJ1-6; D gene unclear. Germline V lookup: CDR1 SGHRS, CDR2 YFSETQ. The V and J ends lost 2 bases and 5 bases respectively, with 5 bases between them. The CDR3 runs 13 residues.